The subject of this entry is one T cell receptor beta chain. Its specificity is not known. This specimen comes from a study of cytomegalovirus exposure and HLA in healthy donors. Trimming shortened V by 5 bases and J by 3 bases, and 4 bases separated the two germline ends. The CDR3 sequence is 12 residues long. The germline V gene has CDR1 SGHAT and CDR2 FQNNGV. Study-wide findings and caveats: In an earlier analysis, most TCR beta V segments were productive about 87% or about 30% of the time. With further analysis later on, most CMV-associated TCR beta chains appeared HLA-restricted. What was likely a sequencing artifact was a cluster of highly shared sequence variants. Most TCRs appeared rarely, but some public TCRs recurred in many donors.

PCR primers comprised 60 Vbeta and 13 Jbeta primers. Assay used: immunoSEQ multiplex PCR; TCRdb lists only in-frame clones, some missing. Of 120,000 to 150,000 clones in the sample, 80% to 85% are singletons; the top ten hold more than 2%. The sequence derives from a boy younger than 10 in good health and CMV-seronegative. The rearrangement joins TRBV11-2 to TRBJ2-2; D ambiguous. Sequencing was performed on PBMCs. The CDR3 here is CASSPYTGELFF. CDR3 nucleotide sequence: TGTGCCAGCAGCCCCTACACCGGGGAGCTGTTTTTT.